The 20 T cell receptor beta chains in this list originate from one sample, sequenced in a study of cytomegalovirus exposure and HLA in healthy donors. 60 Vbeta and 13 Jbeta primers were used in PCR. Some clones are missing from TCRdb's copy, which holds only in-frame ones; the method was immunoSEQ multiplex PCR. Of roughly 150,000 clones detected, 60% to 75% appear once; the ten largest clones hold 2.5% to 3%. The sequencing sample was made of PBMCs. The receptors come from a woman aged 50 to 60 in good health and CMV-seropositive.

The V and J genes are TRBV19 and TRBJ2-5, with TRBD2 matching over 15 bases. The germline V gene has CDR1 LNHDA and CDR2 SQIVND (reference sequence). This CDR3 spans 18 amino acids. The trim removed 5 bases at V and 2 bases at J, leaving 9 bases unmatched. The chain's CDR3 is CASSSGTSGGSRQETQYF. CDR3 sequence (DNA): TGTGCCAGTAGTTCCGGGACTAGCGGGGGGTCAAGGCAAGAGACCCAGTACTTC.

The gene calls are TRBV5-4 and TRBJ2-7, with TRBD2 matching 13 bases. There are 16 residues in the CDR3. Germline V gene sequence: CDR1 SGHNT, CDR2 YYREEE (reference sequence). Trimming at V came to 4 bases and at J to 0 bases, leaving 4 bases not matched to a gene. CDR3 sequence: CASSGTSGELSYEQYF. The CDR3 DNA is TGTGCCAGCAGCGGGACTAGCGGGGAACTCTCCTACGAGCAGTACTTC. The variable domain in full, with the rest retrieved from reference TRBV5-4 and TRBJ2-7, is ETGVTQSPTHLIKTRGQQVTLRCSSQSGHNTVSWYQQALGQGPQFIFQYYREEENGRGNFPPRFSGLQFPNYSSELNVNALELDDSALYLCASSGTSGELSYEQYFGPGTRLTVT.

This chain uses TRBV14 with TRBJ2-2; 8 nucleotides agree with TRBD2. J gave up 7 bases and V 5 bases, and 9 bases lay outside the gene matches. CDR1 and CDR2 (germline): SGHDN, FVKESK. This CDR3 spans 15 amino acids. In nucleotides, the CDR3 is TGTGCCAGCAGCAGGACGGGTAGCGGGATCGGGGAGCTGTTTTTT. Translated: CASSRTGSGIGELFF.

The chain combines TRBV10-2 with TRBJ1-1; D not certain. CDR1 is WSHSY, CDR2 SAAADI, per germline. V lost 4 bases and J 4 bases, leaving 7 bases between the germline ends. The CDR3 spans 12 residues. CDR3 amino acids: CASSGAGTEAFF. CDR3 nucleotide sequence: TGCGCCAGCAGTGGGGCGGGCACTGAAGCTTTCTTT.

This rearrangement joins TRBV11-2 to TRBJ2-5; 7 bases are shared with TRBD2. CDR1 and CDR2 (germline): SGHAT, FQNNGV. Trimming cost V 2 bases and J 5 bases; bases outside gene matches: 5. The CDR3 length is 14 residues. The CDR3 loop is CASSLNSRGETQYF. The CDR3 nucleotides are TGTGCCAGCAGCTTAAACTCGCGGGGGGAGACCCAGTACTTC.

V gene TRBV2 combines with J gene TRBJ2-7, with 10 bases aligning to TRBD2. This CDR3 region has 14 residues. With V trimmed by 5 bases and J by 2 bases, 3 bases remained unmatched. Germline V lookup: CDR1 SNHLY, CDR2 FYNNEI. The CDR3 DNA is TGTGCCAGCAGTCGGACTAGCGGCACCTACGAGCAGTACTTC. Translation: CASSRTSGTYEQYF.

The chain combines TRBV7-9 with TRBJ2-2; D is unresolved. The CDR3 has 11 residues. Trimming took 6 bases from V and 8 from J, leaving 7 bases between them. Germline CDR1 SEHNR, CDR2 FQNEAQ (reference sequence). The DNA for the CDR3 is TGTGCCAGCAGGAGCGAGGGGGAGCTGTTTTTT. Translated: CASRSEGELFF. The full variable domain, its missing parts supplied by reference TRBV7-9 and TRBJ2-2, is DTGVSQNPRHKITKRGQNVTFRCDPISEHNRLYWYRQTLGQGPEFLTYFQNEAQLEKSRLLSDRFSAERPKGSFSTLEIQRTEQGDSAMYLCASRSEGELFFGEGSRLTVL.

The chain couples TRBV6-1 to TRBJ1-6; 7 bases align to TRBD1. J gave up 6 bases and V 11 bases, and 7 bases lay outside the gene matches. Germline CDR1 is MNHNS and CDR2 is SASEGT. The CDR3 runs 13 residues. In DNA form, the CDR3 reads TGTGCCGCTGGAACAGGGGCTAATTCACCCCTCCACTTT. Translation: CAAGTGANSPLHF.

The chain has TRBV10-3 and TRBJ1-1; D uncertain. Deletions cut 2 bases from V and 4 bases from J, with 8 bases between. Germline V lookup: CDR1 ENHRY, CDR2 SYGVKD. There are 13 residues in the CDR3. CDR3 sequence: CAISEATGTEAFF. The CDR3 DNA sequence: TGTGCCATCAGTGAGGCGACGGGCACTGAAGCTTTCTTT.

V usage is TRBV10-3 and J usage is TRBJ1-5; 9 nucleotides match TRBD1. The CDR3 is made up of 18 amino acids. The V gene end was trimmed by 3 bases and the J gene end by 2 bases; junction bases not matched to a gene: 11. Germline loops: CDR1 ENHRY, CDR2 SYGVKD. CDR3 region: CAISETPPGQGGNQPQHF. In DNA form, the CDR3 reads TGTGCCATCAGTGAAACTCCTCCGGGACAGGGAGGCAATCAGCCCCAGCATTTT.

The CDR3 is CAISGTTGGGGYTF. As DNA, the CDR3 is TGTGCCATCAGTGGAACGACAGGGGGCGGTGGCTACACCTTC. The chain employs TRBV10-3 and TRBJ1-2; 10 bases fit TRBD1. The germline CDR1 and CDR2 sequences are ENHRY and SYGVKD. The CDR3 runs 14 residues. Trimming took 4 bases from V and 7 from J; bases not matched to a gene: 6.

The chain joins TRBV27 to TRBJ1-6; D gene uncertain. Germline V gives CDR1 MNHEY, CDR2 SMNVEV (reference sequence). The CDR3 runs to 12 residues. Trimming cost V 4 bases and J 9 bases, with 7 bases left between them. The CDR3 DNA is TGTGCCAGCAGTTCGGTTCTTTCACCCCTCCACTTT. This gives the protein CASSSVLSPLHF.

The CDR3 reads CSVGTSGGAGDTQYF. Written as DNA, the CDR3 is TGCAGCGTCGGTACTAGCGGGGGAGCCGGAGATACGCAGTATTTT. The chain uses TRBV29-1 and TRBJ2-3; 11 nucleotides match TRBD2. V lost 6 bases to trimming and J lost 5 bases; unmatched junction nucleotides: 10. Germline V gene sequence: CDR1 SQVTM, CDR2 ANQGSEA. CDR3 length equals 15 residues.

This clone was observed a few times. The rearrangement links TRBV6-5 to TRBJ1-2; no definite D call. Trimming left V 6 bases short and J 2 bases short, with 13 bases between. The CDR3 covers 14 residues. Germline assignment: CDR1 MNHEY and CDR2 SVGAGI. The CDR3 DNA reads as TGTGCCAGCAGAAAAGAGACGGAGAACTATGGCTACACCTTC. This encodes CASRKETENYGYTF.

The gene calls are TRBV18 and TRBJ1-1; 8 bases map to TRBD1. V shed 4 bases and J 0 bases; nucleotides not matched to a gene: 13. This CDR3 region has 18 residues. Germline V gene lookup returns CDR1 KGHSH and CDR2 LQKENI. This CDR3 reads CASSRERTGRVLNTEAFF. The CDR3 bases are TGTGCCAGCTCACGCGAGAGGACAGGGCGGGTCTTGAACACTGAAGCTTTCTTT.

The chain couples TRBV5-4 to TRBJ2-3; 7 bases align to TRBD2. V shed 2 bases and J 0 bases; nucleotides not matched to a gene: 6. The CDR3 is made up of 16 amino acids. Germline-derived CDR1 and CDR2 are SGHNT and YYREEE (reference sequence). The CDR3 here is CASSLWTSPSTDTQYF. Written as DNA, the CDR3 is TGTGCCAGCAGCTTATGGACTAGTCCTAGCACAGATACGCAGTATTTT.

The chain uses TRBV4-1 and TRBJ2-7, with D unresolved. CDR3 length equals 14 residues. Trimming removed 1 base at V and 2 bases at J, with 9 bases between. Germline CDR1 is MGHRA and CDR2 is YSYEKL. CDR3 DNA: TGCGCCAGCAGCCAAGGGGCCAGTCCCTACGAGCAGTACTTC. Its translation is CASSQGASPYEQYF.

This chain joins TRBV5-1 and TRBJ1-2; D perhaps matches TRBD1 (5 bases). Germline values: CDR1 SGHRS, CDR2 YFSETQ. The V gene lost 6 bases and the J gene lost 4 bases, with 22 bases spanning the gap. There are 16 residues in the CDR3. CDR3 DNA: TGCGCCAGCAACTTTGGTTGGGGCAGAATCTCCTATGGCTACACCTTC. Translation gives CASNFGWGRISYGYTF.

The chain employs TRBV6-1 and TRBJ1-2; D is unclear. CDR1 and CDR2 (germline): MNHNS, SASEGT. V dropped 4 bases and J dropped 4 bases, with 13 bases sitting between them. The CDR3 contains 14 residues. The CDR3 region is CASSAQEKLYGYTF. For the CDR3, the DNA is TGTGCCAGCAGTGCCCAGGAAAAGCTCTATGGCTACACCTTC.

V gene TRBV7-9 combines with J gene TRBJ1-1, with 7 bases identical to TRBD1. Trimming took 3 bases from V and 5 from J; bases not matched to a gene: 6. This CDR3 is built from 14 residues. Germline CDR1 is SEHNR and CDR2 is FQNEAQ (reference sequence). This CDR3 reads CASSLEGARTEAFF. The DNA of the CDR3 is TGTGCCAGCAGCTTGGAGGGGGCGCGGACTGAAGCTTTCTTT.